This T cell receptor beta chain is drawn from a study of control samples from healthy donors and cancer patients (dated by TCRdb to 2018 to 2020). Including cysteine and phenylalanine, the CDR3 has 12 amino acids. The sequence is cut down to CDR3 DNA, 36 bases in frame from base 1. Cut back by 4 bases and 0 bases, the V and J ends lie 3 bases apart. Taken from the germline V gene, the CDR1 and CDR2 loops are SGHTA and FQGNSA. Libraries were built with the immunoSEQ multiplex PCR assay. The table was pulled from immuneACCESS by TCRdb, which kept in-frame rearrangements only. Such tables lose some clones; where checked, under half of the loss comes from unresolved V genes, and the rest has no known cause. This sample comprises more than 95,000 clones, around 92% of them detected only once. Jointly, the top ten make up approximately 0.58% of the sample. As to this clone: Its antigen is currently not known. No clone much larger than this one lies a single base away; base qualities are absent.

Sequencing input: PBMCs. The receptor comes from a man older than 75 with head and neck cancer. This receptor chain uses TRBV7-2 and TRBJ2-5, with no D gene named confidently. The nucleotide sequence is TGTGCCAGCAGCTCATACCAAGAGACCCAGTACTTC. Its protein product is CASSSYQETQYF.